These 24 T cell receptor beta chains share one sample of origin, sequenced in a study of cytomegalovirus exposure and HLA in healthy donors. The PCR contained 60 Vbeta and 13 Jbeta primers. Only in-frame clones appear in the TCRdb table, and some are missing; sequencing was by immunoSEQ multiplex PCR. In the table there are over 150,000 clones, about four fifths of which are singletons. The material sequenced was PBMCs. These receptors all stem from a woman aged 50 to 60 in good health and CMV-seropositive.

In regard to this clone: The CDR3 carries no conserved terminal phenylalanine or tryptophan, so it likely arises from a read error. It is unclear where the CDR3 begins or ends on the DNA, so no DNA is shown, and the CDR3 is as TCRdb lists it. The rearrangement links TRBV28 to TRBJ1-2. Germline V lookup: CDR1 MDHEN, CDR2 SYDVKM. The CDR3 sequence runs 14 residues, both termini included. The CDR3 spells CASSSPGLRIVFSS.

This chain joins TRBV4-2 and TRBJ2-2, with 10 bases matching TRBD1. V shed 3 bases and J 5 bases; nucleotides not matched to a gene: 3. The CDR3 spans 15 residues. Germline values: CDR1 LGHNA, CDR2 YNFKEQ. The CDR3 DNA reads TGTGCCAGCAGCCAGGGACAGGGGAAAACCGGGGAGCTGTTTTTT. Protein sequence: CASSQGQGKTGELFF.

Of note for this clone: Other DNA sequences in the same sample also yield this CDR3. The CDR3 loop reads CASSLQGNYGYTF. The CDR3 DNA follows: TGTGCCAGCAGTCTACAGGGGAACTATGGCTACACCTTC. The rearrangement joins TRBV28 to TRBJ1-2; 7 bases agree with TRBD1. V shed 5 bases, J shed 2 bases, and the junction held 2 bases outside the gene matches. CDR3 length: 13 amino acids. Germline V CDR1 and CDR2: MDHEN, SYDVKM.

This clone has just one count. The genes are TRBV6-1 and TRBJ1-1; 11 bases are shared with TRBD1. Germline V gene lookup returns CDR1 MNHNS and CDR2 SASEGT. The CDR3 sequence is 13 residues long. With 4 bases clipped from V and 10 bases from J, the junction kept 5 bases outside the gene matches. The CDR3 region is CASSVGTGGIAFF. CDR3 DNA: TGTGCCAGCAGTGTCGGGACAGGGGGGATAGCTTTCTTT.

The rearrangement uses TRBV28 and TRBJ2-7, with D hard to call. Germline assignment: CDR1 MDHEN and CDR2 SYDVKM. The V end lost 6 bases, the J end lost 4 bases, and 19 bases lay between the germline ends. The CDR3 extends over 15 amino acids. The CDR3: CASSPPVPVPYEQYF. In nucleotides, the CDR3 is TGTGCCAGCAGCCCTCCGGTTCCGGTTCCTTACGAGCAGTACTTC.

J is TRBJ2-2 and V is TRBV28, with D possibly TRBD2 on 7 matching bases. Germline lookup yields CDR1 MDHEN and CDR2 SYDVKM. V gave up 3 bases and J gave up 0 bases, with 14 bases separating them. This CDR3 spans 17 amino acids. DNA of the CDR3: TGTGCCAGCAGTTTCCGGGGGGCGGGAGCGAACACCGGGGAGCTGTTTTTT. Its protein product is CASSFRGAGANTGELFF.

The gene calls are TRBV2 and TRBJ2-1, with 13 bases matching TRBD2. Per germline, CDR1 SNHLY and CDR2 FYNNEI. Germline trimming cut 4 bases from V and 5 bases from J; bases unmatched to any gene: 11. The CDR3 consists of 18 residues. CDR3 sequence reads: CASSVSFRTSGSHNEQFF. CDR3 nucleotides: TGTGCCAGCAGTGTCTCCTTTCGGACTAGCGGGAGTCACAATGAGCAGTTCTTC.

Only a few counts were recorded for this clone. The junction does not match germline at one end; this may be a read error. CDR3 region: CSSSLQVRHAEAFF. In nucleotides, the CDR3 is TGTTCCAGCAGCTTACAGGTTCGACACGCTGAAGCTTTCTTT. The chain combines TRBV7-9 with TRBJ1-1; possible D gene TRBD1, 5 bases. CDR3 length: 14 amino acids. CDR1 and CDR2 from the germline V gene are SEHNR and FQNEAQ (reference sequence).

The DNA for the CDR3 is TGTGCCAGCAGACATAGGGGGTCTGGGGCCAACGTCCTGACTTTC. This sequence encodes CASRHRGSGANVLTF. The rearrangement joins TRBV28 to TRBJ2-6; TRBD1 is a possible D gene (6 bases). Germline loops: CDR1 MDHEN, CDR2 SYDVKM. The CDR3 extends over 15 amino acids. Trimming removed 6 bases from V and 1 base from J, with 10 bases in between.

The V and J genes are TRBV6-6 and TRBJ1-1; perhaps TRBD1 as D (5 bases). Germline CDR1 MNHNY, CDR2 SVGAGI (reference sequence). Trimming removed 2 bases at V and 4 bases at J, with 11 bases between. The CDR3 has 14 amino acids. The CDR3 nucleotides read TGTGCCAGCAGTTACAAGGGGTTGGCCACTGAAGCTTTCTTT. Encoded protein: CASSYKGLATEAFF.

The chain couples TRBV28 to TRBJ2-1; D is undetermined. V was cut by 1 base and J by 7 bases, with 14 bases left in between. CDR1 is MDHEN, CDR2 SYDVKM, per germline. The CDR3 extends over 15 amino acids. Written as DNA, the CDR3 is TGTGCCAGCAGTTTATTTCGGTCCGCGGCGAATGAGCAGTTCTTC. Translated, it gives CASSLFRSAANEQFF.

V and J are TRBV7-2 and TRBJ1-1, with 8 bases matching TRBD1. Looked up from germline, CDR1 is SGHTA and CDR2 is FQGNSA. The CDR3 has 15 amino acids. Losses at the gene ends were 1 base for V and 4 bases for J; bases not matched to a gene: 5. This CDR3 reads CASSLVDRGTTEAFF. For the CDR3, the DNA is TGTGCCAGCAGCTTAGTAGACAGGGGAACCACTGAAGCTTTCTTT.

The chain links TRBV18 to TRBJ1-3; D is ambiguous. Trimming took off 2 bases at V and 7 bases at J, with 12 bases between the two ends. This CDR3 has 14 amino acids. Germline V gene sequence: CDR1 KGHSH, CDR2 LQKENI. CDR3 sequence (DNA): TGTGCCAGCTCACCAGGGAGTTCGACGAACACCATATATTTT. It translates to CASSPGSSTNTIYF. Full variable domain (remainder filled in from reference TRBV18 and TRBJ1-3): NAGVMQNPRHLVRRRGQEARLRCSPMKGHSHVYWYRQLPEEGLKFMVYLQKENIIDESGMPKERFSAEFPKEGPSILRIQQVVRGDSAAYFCASSPGSSTNTIYFGEGSWLTVV.

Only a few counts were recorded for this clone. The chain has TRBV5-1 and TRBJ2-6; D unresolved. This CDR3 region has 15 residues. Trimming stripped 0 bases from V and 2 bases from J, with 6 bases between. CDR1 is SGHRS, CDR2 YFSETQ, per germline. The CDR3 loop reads CASSLGRAGANVLTF. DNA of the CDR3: TGCGCCAGCAGCTTGGGACGGGCTGGGGCCAACGTCCTGACTTTC.

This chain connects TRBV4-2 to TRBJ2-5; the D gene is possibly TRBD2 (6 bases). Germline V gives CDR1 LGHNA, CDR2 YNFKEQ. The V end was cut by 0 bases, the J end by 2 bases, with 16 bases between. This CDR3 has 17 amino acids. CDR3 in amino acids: CASSQDLSGTGQETQYF. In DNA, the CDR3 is TGTGCCAGCAGCCAAGATCTATCGGGGACTGGACAAGAGACCCAGTACTTC.

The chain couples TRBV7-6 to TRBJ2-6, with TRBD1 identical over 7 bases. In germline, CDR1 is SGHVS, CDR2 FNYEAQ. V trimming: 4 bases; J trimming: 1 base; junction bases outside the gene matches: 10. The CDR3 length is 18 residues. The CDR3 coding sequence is TGTGCCAGCAGCTCCAGGGGGACACAGCCGTCTGGGGCCAACGTCCTGACTTTC. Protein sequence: CASSSRGTQPSGANVLTF.

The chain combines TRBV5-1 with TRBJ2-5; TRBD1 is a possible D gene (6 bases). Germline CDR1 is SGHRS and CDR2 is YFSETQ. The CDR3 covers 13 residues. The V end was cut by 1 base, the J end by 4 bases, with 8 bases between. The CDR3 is CASSLTRGETQYF. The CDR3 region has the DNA TGCGCCAGCAGCTTGACCAGGGGAGAGACCCAGTACTTC.

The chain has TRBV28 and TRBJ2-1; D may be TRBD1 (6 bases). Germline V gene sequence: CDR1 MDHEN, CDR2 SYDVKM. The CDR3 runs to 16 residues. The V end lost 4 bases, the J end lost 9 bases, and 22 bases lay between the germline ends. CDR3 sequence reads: CASSSYRAGGNREQFF. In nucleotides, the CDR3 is TGTGCCAGCAGTTCCTACAGGGCTGGAGGTAATCGTGAGCAGTTCTTC.

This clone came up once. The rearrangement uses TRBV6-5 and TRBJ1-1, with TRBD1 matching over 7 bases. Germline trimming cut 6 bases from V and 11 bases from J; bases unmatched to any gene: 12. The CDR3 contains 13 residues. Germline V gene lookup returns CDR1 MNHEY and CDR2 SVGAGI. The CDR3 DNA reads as TGTGCCAGCAGAGTCCGACAGGGAGAAGGCGCTTTCTTT. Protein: CASRVRQGEGAFF.

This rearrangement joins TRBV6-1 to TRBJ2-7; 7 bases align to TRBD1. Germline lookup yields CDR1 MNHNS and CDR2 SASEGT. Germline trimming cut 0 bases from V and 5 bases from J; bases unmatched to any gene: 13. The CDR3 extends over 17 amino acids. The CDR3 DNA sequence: TGTGCCAGCAGTGAAGCGCTTCTGAGAGGGGGCCAGGACGAGCAGTACTTC. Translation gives CASSEALLRGGQDEQYF.

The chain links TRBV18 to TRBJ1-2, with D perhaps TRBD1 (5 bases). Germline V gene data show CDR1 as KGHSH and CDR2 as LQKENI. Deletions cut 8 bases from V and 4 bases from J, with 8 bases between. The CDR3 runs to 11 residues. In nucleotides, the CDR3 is TGTGCCAGCCTGGACACCTATGGCTACACCTTC. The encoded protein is CASLDTYGYTF.

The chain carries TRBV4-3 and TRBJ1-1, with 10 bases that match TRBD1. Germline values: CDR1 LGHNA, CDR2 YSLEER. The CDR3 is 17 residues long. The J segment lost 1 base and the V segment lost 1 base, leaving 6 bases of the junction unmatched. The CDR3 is CASSQGRTGGENTEAFF. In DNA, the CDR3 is TGCGCCAGCAGCCAAGGTAGGACAGGGGGTGAGAACACTGAAGCTTTCTTT.

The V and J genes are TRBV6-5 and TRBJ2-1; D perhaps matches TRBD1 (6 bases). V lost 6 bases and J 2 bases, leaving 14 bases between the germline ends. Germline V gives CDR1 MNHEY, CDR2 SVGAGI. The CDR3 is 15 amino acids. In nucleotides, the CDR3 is TGTGCCAGCAGGGTAGGGGGTGGTCCCTACAATGAGCAGTTCTTC. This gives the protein CASRVGGGPYNEQFF.

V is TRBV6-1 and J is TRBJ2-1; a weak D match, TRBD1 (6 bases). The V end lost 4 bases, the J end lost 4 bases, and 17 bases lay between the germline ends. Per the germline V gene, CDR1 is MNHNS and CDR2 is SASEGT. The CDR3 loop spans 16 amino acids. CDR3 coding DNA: TGTGCCAGCAGTGGGGCAGGGACACCTGTTTACAATGAGCAGTTCTTC. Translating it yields CASSGAGTPVYNEQFF.